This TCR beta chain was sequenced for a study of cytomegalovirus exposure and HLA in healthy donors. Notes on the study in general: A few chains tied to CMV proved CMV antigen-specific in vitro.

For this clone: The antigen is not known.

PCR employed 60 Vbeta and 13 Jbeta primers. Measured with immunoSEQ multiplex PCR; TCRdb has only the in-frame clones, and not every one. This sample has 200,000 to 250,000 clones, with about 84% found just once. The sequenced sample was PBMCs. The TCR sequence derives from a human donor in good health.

The DNA for the CDR3 is TGTGCTAGTGCGGGGGAGACCCAGTACTTC. Translated: CASAGETQYF. This chain uses TRBV12-5 with TRBJ2-5; tentatively, D is TRBD2 (5 bases). The CDR3 consists of 10 residues. The germline CDR1 and CDR2 sequences are LGHNT and FRNRAP. The V gene lost 7 bases and the J gene lost 5 bases, with 5 bases spanning the gap.